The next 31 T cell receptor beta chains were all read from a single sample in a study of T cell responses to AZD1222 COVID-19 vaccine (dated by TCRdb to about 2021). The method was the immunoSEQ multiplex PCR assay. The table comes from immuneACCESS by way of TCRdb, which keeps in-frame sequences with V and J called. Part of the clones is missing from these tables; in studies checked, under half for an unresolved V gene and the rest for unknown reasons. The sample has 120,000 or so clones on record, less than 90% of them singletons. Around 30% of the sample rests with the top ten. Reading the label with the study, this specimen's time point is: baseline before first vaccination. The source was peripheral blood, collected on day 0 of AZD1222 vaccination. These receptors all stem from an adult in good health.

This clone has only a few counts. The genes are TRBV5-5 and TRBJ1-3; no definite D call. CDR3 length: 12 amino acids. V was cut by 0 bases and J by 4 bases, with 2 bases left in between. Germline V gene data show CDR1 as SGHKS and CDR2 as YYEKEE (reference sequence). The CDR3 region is CASSLGGNTIYF. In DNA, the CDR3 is TGTGCCAGCAGCTTGGGGGGAAACACCATATATTTT.

DNA for the CDR3: TGTGCCAGCAGTTGGGCCTGGAGTGAAGCTTTCTTT. It encodes CASSWAWSEAFF. The chain employs TRBV28 and TRBJ1-1; D call uncertain. Germline CDR1 and CDR2: MDHEN and SYDVKM. This CDR3 region has 12 residues. Trimming removed 4 bases at V and 7 bases at J, with 10 bases between.

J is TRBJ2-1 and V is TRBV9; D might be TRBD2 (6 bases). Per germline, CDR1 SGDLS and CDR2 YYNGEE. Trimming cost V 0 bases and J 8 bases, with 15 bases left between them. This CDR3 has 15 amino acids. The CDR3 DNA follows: TGTGCCAGCAGCGTAGGAACGGGAGCGCGATATGAGCAGTTCTTC. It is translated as CASSVGTGARYEQFF.

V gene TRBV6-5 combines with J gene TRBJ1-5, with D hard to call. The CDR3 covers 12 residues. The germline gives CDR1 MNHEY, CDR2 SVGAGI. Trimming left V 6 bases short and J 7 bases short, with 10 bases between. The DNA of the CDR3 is TGTGCCAGCAGGGGCAGCGGGCAGCCCCAGCATTTT. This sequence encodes CASRGSGQPQHF.

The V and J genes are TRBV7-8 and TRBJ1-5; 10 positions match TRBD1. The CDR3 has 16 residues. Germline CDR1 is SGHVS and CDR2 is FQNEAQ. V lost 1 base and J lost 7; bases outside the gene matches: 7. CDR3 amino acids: CASSLGDRGQGQPQHF. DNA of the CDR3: TGTGCCAGCAGCTTAGGGGACAGGGGCCAAGGGCAGCCCCAGCATTTT.

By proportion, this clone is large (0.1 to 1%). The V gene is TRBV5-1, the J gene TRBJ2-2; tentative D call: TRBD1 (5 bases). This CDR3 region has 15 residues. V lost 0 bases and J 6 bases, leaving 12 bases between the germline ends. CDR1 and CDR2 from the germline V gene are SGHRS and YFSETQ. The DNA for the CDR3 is TGCGCCAGCAGCTTGGAGGCAGGGTATCCCGGGGAGCTGTTTTTT. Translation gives CASSLEAGYPGELFF.

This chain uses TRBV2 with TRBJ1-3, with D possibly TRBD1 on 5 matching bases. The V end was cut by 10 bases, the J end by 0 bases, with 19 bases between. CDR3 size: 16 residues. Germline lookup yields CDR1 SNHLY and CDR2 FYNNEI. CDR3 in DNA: TGTGCCACTCCCCCGGCCACAGGAAACTCTGGAAACACCATATATTTT. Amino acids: CATPPATGNSGNTIYF.

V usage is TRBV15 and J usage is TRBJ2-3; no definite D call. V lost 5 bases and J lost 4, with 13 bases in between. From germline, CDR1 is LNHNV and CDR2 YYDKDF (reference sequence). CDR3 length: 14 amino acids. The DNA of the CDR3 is TGTGCCACCAGCGCACCTACCCGCGCAGATACGCAGTATTTT. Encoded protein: CATSAPTRADTQYF.

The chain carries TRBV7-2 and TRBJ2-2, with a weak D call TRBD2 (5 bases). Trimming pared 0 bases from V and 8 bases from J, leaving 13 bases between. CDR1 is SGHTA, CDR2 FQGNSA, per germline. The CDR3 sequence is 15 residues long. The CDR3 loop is CASSLASGNGGELFF. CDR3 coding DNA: TGTGCCAGCAGCTTAGCCAGCGGCAATGGGGGGGAGCTGTTTTTT.

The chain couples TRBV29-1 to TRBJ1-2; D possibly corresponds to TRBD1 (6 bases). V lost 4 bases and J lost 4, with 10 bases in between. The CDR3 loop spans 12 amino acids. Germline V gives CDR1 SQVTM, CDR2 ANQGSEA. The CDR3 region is CSVVGAVYGYTF. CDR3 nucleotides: TGCAGCGTTGTGGGGGCGGTCTATGGCTACACCTTC.

The CDR3 bases are TGTGCCAGCAGTCCCGGGACAGGGGGAAAAGAGAAACTGTTTTTT. It encodes CASSPGTGGKEKLFF. The rearrangement links TRBV2 to TRBJ1-4; 11 bases are shared with TRBD1. The V gene end was trimmed by 5 bases and the J gene end by 11 bases; junction bases not matched to a gene: 10. This CDR3 spans 15 amino acids. Germline values: CDR1 SNHLY, CDR2 FYNNEI. Variable domain in full (rest from reference TRBV2 and TRBJ1-4): EPEVTQTPSHQVTQMGQEVILRCVPISNHLYFYWYRQILGQKVEFLVSFYNNEISEKSEIFDDQFSVERPDGSNFTLKIRSTKLEDSAMYFCASSPGTGGKEKLFFGSGTQLSVL.

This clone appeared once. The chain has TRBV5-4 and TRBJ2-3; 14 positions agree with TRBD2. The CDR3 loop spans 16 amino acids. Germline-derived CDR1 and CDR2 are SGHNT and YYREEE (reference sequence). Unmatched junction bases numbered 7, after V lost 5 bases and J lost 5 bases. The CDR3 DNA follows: TGTGCCAGCAGAACGGGACTAGCGGGAGCTGGAGATACGCAGTATTTT. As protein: CASRTGLAGAGDTQYF.

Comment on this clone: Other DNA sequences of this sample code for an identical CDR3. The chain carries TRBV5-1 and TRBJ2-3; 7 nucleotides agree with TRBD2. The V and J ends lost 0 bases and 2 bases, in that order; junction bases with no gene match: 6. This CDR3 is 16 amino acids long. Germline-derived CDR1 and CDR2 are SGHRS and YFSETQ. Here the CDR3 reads CASSLGSSGNTDTQYF. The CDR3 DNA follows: TGCGCCAGCAGCTTGGGGTCTAGCGGAAACACAGATACGCAGTATTTT. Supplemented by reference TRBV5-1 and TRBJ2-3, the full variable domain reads KAGVTQTPRYLIKTRGQQVTLSCSPISGHRSVSWYQQTPGQGLQFLFEYFSETQRNKGNFPGRFSGRQFSNSRSEMNVSTLELGDSALYLCASSLGSSGNTDTQYFGPGTRLTVL.

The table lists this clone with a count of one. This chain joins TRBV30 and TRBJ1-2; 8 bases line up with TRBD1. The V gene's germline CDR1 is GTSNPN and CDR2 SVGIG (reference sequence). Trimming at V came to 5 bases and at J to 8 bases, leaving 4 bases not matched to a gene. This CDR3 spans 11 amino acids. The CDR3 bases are TGTGCCTGGCAGGGGGCAGGAGGCTACACCTTC. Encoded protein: CAWQGAGGYTF.

The CDR3 is CASSLVSGSTDTQYF. CDR3 coding DNA: TGTGCCAGCAGCTTAGTGAGTGGAAGCACAGATACGCAGTATTTT. This chain uses TRBV7-9 with TRBJ2-3; D unclear. V lost 1 base and J 0 bases, leaving 8 bases between the germline ends. Germline V gene data show CDR1 as SEHNR and CDR2 as FQNEAQ (reference sequence). There are 15 residues in the CDR3. Full variable domain (missing parts from reference TRBV7-9 and TRBJ2-3): DTGVSQNPRHKITKRGQNVTFRCDPISEHNRLYWYRQTLGQGPEFLTYFQNEAQLEKSRLLSDRFSAERPKGSFSTLEIQRTEQGDSAMYLCASSLVSGSTDTQYFGPGTRLTVL.

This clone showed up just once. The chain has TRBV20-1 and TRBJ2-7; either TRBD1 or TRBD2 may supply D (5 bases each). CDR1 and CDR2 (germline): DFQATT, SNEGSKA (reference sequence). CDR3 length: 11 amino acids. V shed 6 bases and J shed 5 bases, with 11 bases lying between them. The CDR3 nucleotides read TGCAGTGCAGGGACGAGCCACGAGCAGTACTTC. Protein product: CSAGTSHEQYF.

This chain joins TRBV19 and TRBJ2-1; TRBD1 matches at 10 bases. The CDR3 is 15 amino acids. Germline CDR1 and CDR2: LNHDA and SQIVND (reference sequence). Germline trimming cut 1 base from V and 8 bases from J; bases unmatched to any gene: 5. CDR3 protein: CASSIAGTGAYEQFF. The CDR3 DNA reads TGTGCCAGTAGTATAGCGGGGACAGGGGCGTATGAGCAGTTCTTC.

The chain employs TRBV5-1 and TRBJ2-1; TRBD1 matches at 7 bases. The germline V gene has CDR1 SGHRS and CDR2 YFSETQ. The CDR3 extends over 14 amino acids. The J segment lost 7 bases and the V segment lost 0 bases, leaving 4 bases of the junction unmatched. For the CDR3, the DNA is TGCGCCAGCAGCTTGGAGGGGGCGAATAATGAGCAGTTCTTC. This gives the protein CASSLEGANNEQFF. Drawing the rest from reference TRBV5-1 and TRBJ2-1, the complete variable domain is KAGVTQTPRYLIKTRGQQVTLSCSPISGHRSVSWYQQTPGQGLQFLFEYFSETQRNKGNFPGRFSGRQFSNSRSEMNVSTLELGDSALYLCASSLEGANNEQFFGPGTRLTVL.

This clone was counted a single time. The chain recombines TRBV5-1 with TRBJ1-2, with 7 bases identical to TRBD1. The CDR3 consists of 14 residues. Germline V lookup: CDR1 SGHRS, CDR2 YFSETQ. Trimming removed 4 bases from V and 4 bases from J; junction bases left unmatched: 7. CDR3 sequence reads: CASSGGDSPYGYTF. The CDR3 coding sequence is TGCGCCAGCAGCGGGGGGGACAGTCCCTATGGCTACACCTTC.

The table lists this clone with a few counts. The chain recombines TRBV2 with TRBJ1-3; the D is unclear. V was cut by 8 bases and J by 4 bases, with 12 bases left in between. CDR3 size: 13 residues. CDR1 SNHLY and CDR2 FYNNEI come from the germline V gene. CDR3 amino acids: CASEEGSGNTIYF. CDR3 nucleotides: TGTGCCAGCGAAGAAGGGTCGGGAAACACCATATATTTT.

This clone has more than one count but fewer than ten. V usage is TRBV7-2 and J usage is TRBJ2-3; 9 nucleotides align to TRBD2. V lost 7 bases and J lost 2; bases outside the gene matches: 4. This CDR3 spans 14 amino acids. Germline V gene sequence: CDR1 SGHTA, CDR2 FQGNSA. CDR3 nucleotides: TGTGCCAGCAAGCTAGCGGGGATCACAGATACGCAGTATTTT. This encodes CASKLAGITDTQYF.

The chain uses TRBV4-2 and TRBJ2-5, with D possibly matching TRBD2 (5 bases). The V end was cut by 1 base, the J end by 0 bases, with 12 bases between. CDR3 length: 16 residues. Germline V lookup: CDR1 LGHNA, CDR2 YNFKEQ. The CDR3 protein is CASSQGTRADQETQYF. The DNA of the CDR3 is TGTGCCAGCAGCCAAGGTACACGAGCGGACCAAGAGACCCAGTACTTC.

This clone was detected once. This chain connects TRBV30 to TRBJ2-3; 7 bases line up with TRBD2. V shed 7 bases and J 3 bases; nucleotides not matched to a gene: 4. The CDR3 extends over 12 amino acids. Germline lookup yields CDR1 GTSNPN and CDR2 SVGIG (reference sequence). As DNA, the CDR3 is TGTGCCTTGAGCGGGATTACAGATACGCAGTATTTT. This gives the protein CALSGITDTQYF.

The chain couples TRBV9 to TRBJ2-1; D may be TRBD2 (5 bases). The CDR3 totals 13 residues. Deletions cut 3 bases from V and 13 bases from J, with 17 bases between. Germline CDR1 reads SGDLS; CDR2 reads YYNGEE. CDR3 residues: CASSAQLAGNQFF. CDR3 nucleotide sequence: TGTGCCAGCAGCGCTCAACTCGCCGGGAACCAGTTCTTC.

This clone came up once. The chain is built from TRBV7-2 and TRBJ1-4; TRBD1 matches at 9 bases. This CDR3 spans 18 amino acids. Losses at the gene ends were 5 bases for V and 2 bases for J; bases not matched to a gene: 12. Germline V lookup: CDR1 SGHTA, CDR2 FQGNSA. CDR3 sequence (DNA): TGTGCCAGCAGCCACAGACAGGGGGGTTTTGCCACTAATGAAAAACTGTTTTTT. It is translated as CASSHRQGGFATNEKLFF.

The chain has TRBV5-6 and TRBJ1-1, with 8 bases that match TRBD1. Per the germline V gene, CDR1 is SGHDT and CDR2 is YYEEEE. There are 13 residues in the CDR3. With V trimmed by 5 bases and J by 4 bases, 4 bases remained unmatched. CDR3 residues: CASRGTGGTEAFF. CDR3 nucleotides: TGTGCCAGCAGGGGTACAGGGGGCACTGAAGCTTTCTTT.

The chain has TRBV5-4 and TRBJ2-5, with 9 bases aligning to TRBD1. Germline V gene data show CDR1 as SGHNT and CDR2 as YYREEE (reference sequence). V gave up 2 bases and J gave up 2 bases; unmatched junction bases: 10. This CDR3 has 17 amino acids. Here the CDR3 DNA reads TGTGCCAGCAGCTTCCCCACGACAGGGGGGACTCAAGAGACCCAGTACTTC. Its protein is CASSFPTTGGTQETQYF.

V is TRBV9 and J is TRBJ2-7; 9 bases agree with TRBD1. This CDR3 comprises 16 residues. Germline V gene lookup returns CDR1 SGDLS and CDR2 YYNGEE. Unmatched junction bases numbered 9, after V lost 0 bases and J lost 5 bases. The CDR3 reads CASSVDPGQGYHEQYF. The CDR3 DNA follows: TGTGCCAGCAGCGTAGATCCGGGACAGGGTTACCACGAGCAGTACTTC.

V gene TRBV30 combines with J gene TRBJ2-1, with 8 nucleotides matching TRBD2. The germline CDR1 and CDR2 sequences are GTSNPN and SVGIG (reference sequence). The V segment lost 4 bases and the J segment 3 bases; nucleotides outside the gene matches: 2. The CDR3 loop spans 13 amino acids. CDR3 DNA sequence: TGTGCCTGGAAGGGACTAGTCTACAATGAGCAGTTCTTC. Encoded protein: CAWKGLVYNEQFF. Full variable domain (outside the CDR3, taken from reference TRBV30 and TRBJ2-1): SQTIHQWPATLVQPVGSPLSLECTVEGTSNPNLYWYRQAAGRGLQLLFYSVGIGQISSEVPQNLSASRPQDRQFILSSKKLLLSDSGFYLCAWKGLVYNEQFFGPGTRLTVL.

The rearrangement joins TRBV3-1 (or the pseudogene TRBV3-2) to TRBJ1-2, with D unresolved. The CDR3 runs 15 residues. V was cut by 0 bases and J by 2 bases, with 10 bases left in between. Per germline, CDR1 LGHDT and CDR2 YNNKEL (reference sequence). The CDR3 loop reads CASSQEIRVNYGYTF. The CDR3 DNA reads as TGTGCCAGCAGCCAAGAAATAAGAGTAAACTATGGCTACACCTTC.

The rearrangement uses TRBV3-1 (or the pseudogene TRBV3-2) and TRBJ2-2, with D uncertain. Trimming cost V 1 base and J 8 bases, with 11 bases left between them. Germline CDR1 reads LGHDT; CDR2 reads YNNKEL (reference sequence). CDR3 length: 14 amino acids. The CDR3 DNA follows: TGTGCCAGCAGCCAAGGCTCGTTAGTTGGGGAGCTGTTTTTT. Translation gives CASSQGSLVGELFF.